This TCR beta chain originates from a study of blood T cells in healthy people across ages. Germline V lookup: CDR1 MNHNY, CDR2 SVGAGI (reference sequence). Trimming took 6 bases from V and 2 from J, leaving 16 bases between them. The CDR3 sequence is 15 residues long. Sample-barcoded 5' priming and a J-beta primer mix drove a second PCR of 7 to 11 cycles. Via MiXCR, TCRdb re-called the 5' RACE reads, giving one row per CDR3 protein. The sample carries 550,000 to 800,000 distinct CDR3 sequences, roughly 21% recorded once. The sequenced material came from blood. This chain uses TRBV6-6 with TRBJ2-5, with D perhaps TRBD1 or TRBD2 (5 bases each). This TCR came from a man aged 65 to 85 in good health. For the CDR3, the DNA is TGTGCCAGCAGGCCCGATTCGGGACGACAAGAGACCCAGTACTTC. This codes for CASRPDSGRQETQYF.